The 26 T cell receptor beta chains below all came from one sample that was sequenced in a study of cytomegalovirus exposure and HLA in healthy donors. PCR employed 60 Vbeta and 13 Jbeta primers. TCRdb's table, derived via immunoSEQ multiplex PCR, lists solely in-frame clones and lacks some. This listing includes tens of thousands of clones. Sequenced input: PBMCs. The receptors originated from a woman aged 60-75 years in good health and CMV-seronegative.

The rearrangement uses TRBV19 and TRBJ2-3; 8 nucleotides line up with TRBD2. CDR1 is LNHDA, CDR2 SQIVND, per germline (reference sequence). Losses at the gene ends were 4 bases for V and 0 bases for J; bases not matched to a gene: 3. The CDR3 covers 15 residues. CDR3 sequence: CASSKGLGSTDTQYF. The CDR3 coding sequence is TGTGCCAGTAGTAAGGGACTAGGCAGCACAGATACGCAGTATTTT.

The CDR3 nucleotides read TGTGCCAGCAGTTCTGGACTAGCGGGATCAGATACGCAGTATTTT. This sequence encodes CASSSGLAGSDTQYF. The chain is built from TRBV6-5 and TRBJ2-3; TRBD2 matches at 12 bases. V dropped 4 bases and J dropped 4; count of bases not matched to a gene: 3. The CDR3 is made up of 15 amino acids. In germline, CDR1 is MNHEY, CDR2 SVGAGI.

This chain uses TRBV7-9 with TRBJ1-4; TRBD1 might be the D (6 bases). Trimming pared 2 bases from V and 4 bases from J, leaving 11 bases between. In germline, CDR1 is SEHNR, CDR2 FQNEAQ (reference sequence). This CDR3 is built from 15 residues. The CDR3 is CASSLTGQYNEKLFF. DNA of the CDR3: TGTGCCAGCAGCTTAACCGGACAGTATAATGAAAAACTGTTTTTT.

The chain uses TRBV6-5 and TRBJ1-2; 9 bases fit TRBD1. Germline V CDR1 and CDR2: MNHEY, SVGAGI. CDR3 length: 16 residues. V was pared by 0 bases and J by 5 bases, with 7 bases of the junction left unmatched. CDR3 amino acids: CASSYSPPGQGYGYTF. DNA of the CDR3: TGTGCCAGCAGTTACTCCCCTCCGGGACAGGGTTATGGCTACACCTTC.

V and J are TRBV5-1 and TRBJ2-7, with 7 bases that match TRBD1. Germline V gene sequence: CDR1 SGHRS, CDR2 YFSETQ. The CDR3 covers 15 residues. V gave up 3 bases and J gave up 0 bases; unmatched junction bases: 6. The CDR3 DNA sequence: TGCGCCAGCAGCTGGAGCCGGGACAGCTCCTACGAGCAGTACTTC. Amino acid sequence: CASSWSRDSSYEQYF.

V gene TRBV11-3 combines with J gene TRBJ2-1, with 14 nucleotides matching TRBD2. Trimming removed 1 base from V and 13 bases from J; junction bases left unmatched: 9. The germline CDR1 and CDR2 sequences are SGHNT and YENEEA. The length of the CDR3 is 16 residues. CDR3 amino acids: CASSLGLAGGRGSQFF. The CDR3, as DNA: TGTGCCAGCAGCTTAGGACTAGCGGGAGGGCGGGGGAGTCAGTTCTTC.

The V call is TRBV15, the J call TRBJ2-3, with 7 bases identical to TRBD1. This CDR3 spans 18 amino acids. Germline V gene lookup returns CDR1 LNHNV and CDR2 YYDKDF (reference sequence). The junction had 10 bases not matched to a gene; V was cut back by 1 base and J by 0 bases. Here the CDR3 DNA reads TGTGCCACCAGCAGAGGTCAACTAGGACAGGCAAGCACAGATACGCAGTATTTT. This gives the protein CATSRGQLGQASTDTQYF.

The V gene is TRBV7-2, the J gene TRBJ2-5; no firm D call. The J call could be wrong; TRBJ2-7 is a better fit for the DNA end. The germline gives CDR1 SGHTA, CDR2 FQGNSA. The CDR3 is 13 residues long. CDR3 loop: CASSLERNYEQYF. CDR3 in DNA: TGTGCCAGCAGCTTAGAACGGAACTACGAGCAGTACTTC.

This sequence joins TRBV18 and TRBJ1-2; D possibly corresponds to TRBD1 (5 bases). V was shortened by 3 bases and J by 1 base, with 15 bases between the two germline ends. Germline V gene data show CDR1 as KGHSH and CDR2 as LQKENI. CDR3 size: 16 residues. CDR3 nucleotide sequence: TGTGCCAGCTCACCTACTGCGCAGGGTGTTAACTATGGCTACACCTTC. It encodes CASSPTAQGVNYGYTF. The full variable domain, completed using reference TRBV18 and TRBJ1-2, is NAGVMQNPRHLVRRRGQEARLRCSPMKGHSHVYWYRQLPEEGLKFMVYLQKENIIDESGMPKERFSAEFPKEGPSILRIQQVVRGDSAAYFCASSPTAQGVNYGYTFGSGTRLTVV.

This chain uses TRBV15 with TRBJ1-3, with D possibly being TRBD1 (5 bases). Germline CDR1 reads LNHNV; CDR2 reads YYDKDF (reference sequence). The CDR3 has 17 residues. The V end lost 0 bases, the J end lost 0 bases, and 12 bases lay between the germline ends. In DNA, the CDR3 is TGTGCCACCAGCAGAGATAAGTTTAGGGGCTCTGGAAACACCATATATTTT. This sequence encodes CATSRDKFRGSGNTIYF.

V usage is TRBV7-2 and J usage is TRBJ2-5; 13 bases line up with TRBD2. Germline V gene lookup returns CDR1 SGHTA and CDR2 FQGNSA. V gave up 5 bases and J gave up 5 bases; unmatched junction bases: 8. The CDR3 spans 16 residues. The CDR3 region is CASSQTSGRPGETQYF. CDR3 in DNA: TGTGCCAGCAGCCAGACTAGCGGGAGGCCTGGGGAGACCCAGTACTTC.

The gene calls are TRBV30 and TRBJ2-2; possibly TRBD1 for D (6 bases). This CDR3 is 15 amino acids long. Germline V gene sequence: CDR1 GTSNPN, CDR2 SVGIG (reference sequence). V lost 8 bases, J lost 0 bases, and 16 bases lay in between. The DNA for the CDR3 is TGTGCCGGAACATGGGGGCGGGCGAACACCGGGGAGCTGTTTTTT. Its translation: CAGTWGRANTGELFF.

The V and J genes are TRBV5-1 and TRBJ1-2; perhaps TRBD1 as D (6 bases). The CDR3 is 18 residues long. Germline V gene sequence: CDR1 SGHRS, CDR2 YFSETQ. V lost 4 bases to trimming and J lost 4 bases, with 26 bases between them. The CDR3 region is CASSPKGQQGPLSYGYTF. CDR3 DNA sequence: TGCGCCAGCAGCCCCAAAGGGCAACAGGGCCCCCTTTCCTATGGCTACACCTTC.

The J gene is TRBJ1-2, the V gene TRBV7-3; the D gene is possibly TRBD1 (6 bases). CDR1 is SGHTA, CDR2 FQGTGA, per germline. The CDR3 extends over 16 amino acids. The ends were cut back, 5 bases at V and 0 bases at J, with 16 bases in the middle. CDR3 residues: CASSLQDRTANYGYTF. The CDR3 nucleotides are TGTGCCAGCAGCCTTCAAGACAGGACAGCTAACTATGGCTACACCTTC.

V usage is TRBV5-1 and J usage is TRBJ2-7; TRBD1 aligns across 10 bases. This CDR3 comprises 16 residues. Germline V gene lookup returns CDR1 SGHRS and CDR2 YFSETQ. The trim removed 2 bases at V and 4 bases at J, leaving 9 bases unmatched. CDR3 DNA sequence: TGCGCCAGCAGCTTCTCCTACGGGACAGGGGAATACGAGCAGTACTTC. It codes for CASSFSYGTGEYEQYF.

The rearrangement joins TRBV5-4 to TRBJ2-2, with 12 bases that match TRBD2. The V gene's germline CDR1 is SGHNT and CDR2 YYREEE (reference sequence). The CDR3 has 15 residues. Unmatched junction bases numbered 9, after V lost 4 bases and J lost 11 bases. Here the CDR3 reads CASSGSSGRAAELFF. The CDR3 bases are TGTGCCAGCAGCGGGTCTAGCGGGAGGGCGGCAGAGCTGTTTTTT. The complete variable domain, with remaining parts taken from reference TRBV5-4 and TRBJ2-2, reads ETGVTQSPTHLIKTRGQQVTLRCSSQSGHNTVSWYQQALGQGPQFIFQYYREEENGRGNFPPRFSGLQFPNYSSELNVNALELDDSALYLCASSGSSGRAAELFFGEGSRLTVL.

The gene calls are TRBV28 and TRBJ1-2, with 7 bases aligning to TRBD1. Germline lookup yields CDR1 MDHEN and CDR2 SYDVKM. V dropped 7 bases and J dropped 5; count of bases not matched to a gene: 13. This CDR3 comprises 15 residues. In DNA form, the CDR3 reads TGTGCCAGCACGACTCCGGGACAGCGAACTTATGGCTACACCTTC. Its translation: CASTTPGQRTYGYTF.

The chain is built from TRBV7-9 and TRBJ2-7; tentatively, D is TRBD2 (6 bases). The CDR3 is made up of 15 amino acids. Trimming left V 7 bases short and J 0 bases short, with 16 bases between. Germline values: CDR1 SEHNR, CDR2 FQNEAQ (reference sequence). The CDR3 bases are TGTGCCAGCACCATTATCGGGGGACCCTCCTACGAGCAGTACTTC. It codes for CASTIIGGPSYEQYF.

The rearrangement joins TRBV28 to TRBJ1-2; 7 nucleotides agree with TRBD1. Germline CDR1 reads MDHEN; CDR2 reads SYDVKM. The V and J ends lost 8 bases and 4 bases, in that order; junction bases with no gene match: 7. The CDR3 totals 13 residues. CDR3 protein: CASEFRDSYGYTF. For the CDR3, the DNA is TGTGCCAGCGAATTCCGGGACAGCTATGGCTACACCTTC.

The rearrangement links TRBV5-1 to TRBJ2-7, with 7 bases that match TRBD1. This CDR3 has 13 residues. V shed 4 bases, J shed 6 bases, and the junction held 7 bases outside the gene matches. The germline V gene has CDR1 SGHRS and CDR2 YFSETQ. The CDR3 loop reads CASSVWTGREQYF. The DNA of the CDR3 is TGCGCCAGCAGCGTATGGACAGGTCGCGAGCAGTACTTC.

The chain joins TRBV30 to TRBJ2-3, with 9 bases aligning to TRBD1. The CDR3 loop spans 16 amino acids. Germline trimming cut 4 bases from V and 2 bases from J; bases unmatched to any gene: 10. From germline, CDR1 is GTSNPN and CDR2 SVGIG (reference sequence). CDR3 bases: TGTGCCTGGAACACGGGACAGGGAATTACCACAGATACGCAGTATTTT. It encodes CAWNTGQGITTDTQYF.

The chain employs TRBV5-1 and TRBJ2-7; possibly TRBD1 for D (5 bases). Trimming took 4 bases from V and 3 from J, leaving 14 bases between them. Germline CDR1 SGHRS, CDR2 YFSETQ. The CDR3 extends over 14 amino acids. The CDR3 DNA reads TGCGCCAGCAGCCTGGATACAGGCAGCTACGAGCAGTACTTC. Translated: CASSLDTGSYEQYF.

The CDR3, as DNA: TGTGCCAGCAGCGTAGAGGCGGGATGGGCCTACGAGCAGTACTTC. It translates to CASSVEAGWAYEQYF. The chain combines TRBV9 with TRBJ2-7; maybe TRBD2 (6 bases). The V end lost 0 bases, the J end lost 2 bases, and 12 bases lay between the germline ends. The CDR3 loop spans 15 amino acids. The germline gives CDR1 SGDLS, CDR2 YYNGEE.

In regard to this clone: Distinct nucleotide sequences in the sample also encode this CDR3. V is TRBV6-5 and J is TRBJ2-7, with 7 bases aligning to TRBD2. CDR3 size: 15 residues. Germline V gene lookup returns CDR1 MNHEY and CDR2 SVGAGI. The V segment lost 0 bases and the J segment 0 bases; nucleotides outside the gene matches: 2. CDR3 DNA sequence: TGTGCCAGCAGTTACTCGGGAGGGAGCTCCTACGAGCAGTACTTC. Its translation is CASSYSGGSSYEQYF.

This chain connects TRBV23-1 to TRBJ1-1; TRBD1 aligns across 7 bases. TRBV23-1 is marked as an open reading frame, function uncertain. The junction had 5 bases not matched to a gene; V was cut back by 6 bases and J by 4 bases. This CDR3 is built from 13 residues. The DNA for the CDR3 is TGCGCCAGCAGCCCCCCAGGGGGCACTGAAGCTTTCTTT. It translates to CASSPPGGTEAFF.

The rearrangement uses TRBV19 and TRBJ2-1; TRBD2 matches at 14 bases. CDR1 LNHDA and CDR2 SQIVND come from the germline V gene (reference sequence). V trimming: 6 bases; J trimming: 9 bases; junction bases outside the gene matches: 7. The CDR3 is 15 amino acids. The CDR3 reads CASSAGTSGSSEQFF. The CDR3 nucleotides are TGTGCCAGTAGCGCCGGGACTAGCGGGAGCAGTGAGCAGTTCTTC.